A selection of T cell receptor beta chains follows, all from one sample in a study of CD8 T cells in ankylosing spondylitis. TCRdb reanalysed the 5' RACE reads using MiXCR and keeps one entry per CDR3 protein. There are a few hundred thousand distinct CDR3 sequences in the sample; roughly 17% occur only once, and approximately 0.93% lies in the top ten. The sample was blood, either unsorted or a sorted T cell fraction (not recorded which). These TCRs come from a male donor with ankylosing spondylitis. CDR3s include the opening cysteine and the closing phenylalanine or tryptophan. Each record gives: J gene, D gene, clone size, V gene, CDR3 protein, CDR3 DNA. D genes are given only for firm matches. Not every row has a clone size; where given, it reads once, few, many or a size class.

j_call: TRBJ2-3
d_call: TRBD2
clone_size: -
v_call: TRBV27
cdr3_aa: CASSGTSAGAEDTQYF
cdr3_nt: TGTGCCAGCAGTGGAACATCAGCGGGGGCAGAAGATACGCAGTATTTT

j_call: TRBJ2-5
d_call: -
clone_size: many
v_call: TRBV5-1
cdr3_aa: CASSRSQETQYF
cdr3_nt: TGCGCCAGCAGCCGATCCCAAGAGACCCAGTACTTC

j_call: TRBJ2-2
d_call: TRBD2
clone_size: few
v_call: TRBV11-2
cdr3_aa: CASSVGTSGSTGELFF
cdr3_nt: TGTGCCAGCAGCGTAGGGACTAGCGGATCTACCGGGGAGCTGTTTTTT

j_call: TRBJ2-7
d_call: -
clone_size: many
v_call: TRBV20-1
cdr3_aa: CSARPINSDALYEQYF
cdr3_nt: TGCAGTGCTAGACCTATCAACTCAGATGCCCTCTACGAGCAGTACTTC

j_call: TRBJ2-2
d_call: TRBD2
clone_size: -
v_call: TRBV11-2
cdr3_aa: CASSPGGGPVRELFF
cdr3_nt: TGTGCCAGCAGCCCGGGGGGGGGACCCGTAAGGGAGCTGTTTTTT

j_call: TRBJ2-1
d_call: TRBD2
clone_size: -
v_call: TRBV7-7
cdr3_aa: CASSPKAGGPGEQFF
cdr3_nt: TGTGCTAGCAGCCCTAAGGCGGGGGGGCCAGGGGAGCAGTTCTTC

j_call: TRBJ2-7
d_call: -
clone_size: few
v_call: TRBV7-8
cdr3_aa: CASSLKVGHEQYF
cdr3_nt: TGTGCCAGCAGCTTAAAGGTGGGGCACGAGCAGTACTTC

j_call: TRBJ2-7
d_call: -
clone_size: -
v_call: TRBV20-1
cdr3_aa: CSAGGALMSTYEQYF
cdr3_nt: TGCAGTGCAGGGGGGGCCCTAATGTCGACCTACGAGCAGTACTTC

j_call: TRBJ2-7
d_call: -
clone_size: -
v_call: TRBV28
cdr3_aa: CASSLRRAINEQYF
cdr3_nt: TGTGCCAGCAGTTTAAGGAGGGCTATAAACGAGCAGTACTTC

j_call: TRBJ2-7
d_call: TRBD2
clone_size: -
v_call: TRBV3-1
cdr3_aa: CASSPAAGTSGNEQYF
cdr3_nt: TGTGCCAGCAGCCCAGCAGCCGGGACTAGCGGCAACGAGCAGTACTTC